These T cell receptor beta chains were read from a single sample in a study of OX40 agonist ivuxolimab in advanced cancers. The method was immunoSEQ multiplex PCR; TCRdb's version includes in-frame clones alone and lacks a portion of them. The data show fewer than 45,000 clones, about 70% seen once. Specimen: CD4+ or CD8+ T cells sorted from blood, collected in a trial of the OX40 agonist ivuxolimab. The receptors here all came from an adult with an advanced solid tumor such as melanoma, head and neck, liver or kidney cancer. Both conserved end residues are part of each CDR3. A D gene is named only where the DNA matches it firmly. Size values are once, few and many counts, or a class for expanded clones, and some rows have none.

TRBJ1-2 | - | TRBV5-1 | - | TGCGCCAGCAGCCGAGGGACGGGGCTGGGTGGCTACACCTTC | CASSRGTGLGGYTF
TRBJ2-3 | TRBD1 | TRBV29-1 | - | TGCAGCGTTTCCCGACAGGGGCAGACAGATACGCAGTATTTT | CSVSRQGQTDTQYF
TRBJ2-7 | - | TRBV5-1 | - | TGCGCCAGCAGCGCGACAGTGGATAGCTCCTACGAGCAGTACTTC | CASSATVDSSYEQYF
TRBJ1-3 | - | TRBV10-3 | once | TGTGCCATCACCCCAGGACCCGACTCTGGAAACACCATATATTTT | CAITPGPDSGNTIYF
TRBJ1-1 | - | TRBV5-1 | - | TGCGCCAGCAGCGACCACACTGAAGCTTTCTTT | CASSDHTEAFF
TRBJ1-3 | - | TRBV4-2 | - | TGTGCCAGCAGCCAAGGGGGCGGGATCTCTGGAAACACCATATATTTT | CASSQGGGISGNTIYF
TRBJ2-3 | TRBD1 | TRBV18 | - | TGTGCCAGCTCGCCGACAGGGAAGGAGAGGAATACGCAGTATTTT | CASSPTGKERNTQYF
TRBJ1-1 | - | TRBV11-2 | few | TGTGCCAGCAGCTACAGTCAGGGATGGGTGACTGAAGCTTTCTTT | CASSYSQGWVTEAFF
TRBJ2-3 | TRBD1 | TRBV7-3 | - | TGTGCCAGCAGCCCGTTGGGACAGTGGACAGATACGCAGTATTTT | CASSPLGQWTDTQYF
TRBJ2-2 | - | TRBV12-5 | - | TGTGCTAGTGGTTCAGGGGCGAACACCGGGGAGCTGTTTTTT | CASGSGANTGELFF
TRBJ1-5 | - | TRBV5-6 | - | TGTGCCAGCAGCTTGGGGCCGGGGCAGAAAACTAGTGGGCAGCCCCAGCATTTT | CASSLGPGQKTSGQPQHF
TRBJ1-2 | - | TRBV20-1 | - | TGCAGTGCTATAGGAGGGTATGGCTACACCTTC | CSAIGGYGYTF
TRBJ1-1 | - | TRBV6-1 | - | TGTGCCAGCAAACAGGGTTCGGAGAACACTGAAGCTTTCTTT | CASKQGSENTEAFF
TRBJ1-4 | TRBD1 | TRBV19 | once | TGTGCCAGTAGTATTCAGGGGGCATTTGAAAAACTGTTTTTT | CASSIQGAFEKLFF
TRBJ1-4 | - | TRBV6-5 | - | TGTGCCAGCAGACCCCGGCCAGCAACTAATGAAAAACTGTTTTTT | CASRPRPATNEKLFF
TRBJ1-4 | - | TRBV30 | - | TGTGCCTGGAGCGCAGGGGCTACAACTAATGAAAAACTGTTTTTT | CAWSAGATTNEKLFF
TRBJ2-2 | TRBD1 | TRBV5-4 | - | TGTGCCAACAGCGTTTTGGGACAGGGAACCGGGGAGCTGTTTTTT | CANSVLGQGTGELFF
TRBJ1-6 | - | TRBV6-1 | many | TGTGCCAGCAGTGTCCAAGTTTTTTATAATTCACCCCTCCACTTT | CASSVQVFYNSPLHF
TRBJ2-1 | TRBD2 | TRBV2 | - | TGTGCCAGCAGTGGGCCTAGCGGGGGGTCCAGCTCCTACAATGAGCAGTTCTTC | CASSGPSGGSSSYNEQFF
TRBJ1-3 | TRBD1 | TRBV29-1 | - | TGCAGCGGCGGACAGGGGTCTGGAAACACCATATATTTT | CSGGQGSGNTIYF
TRBJ1-2 | - | TRBV2 | - | TGTGCCAGCTCTCAGGGAGCTAACTATGGCTACACCTTC | CASSQGANYGYTF
TRBJ1-5 | TRBD1 | TRBV9 | once | TGTGCCAGCAGCTCGGGGGGTGACAGGGGCTATCAGCCCCAGCATTTT | CASSSGGDRGYQPQHF
TRBJ2-3 | TRBD2 | TRBV4-2 | once | TGTGCCAGCAGCCAAGATGCGACTAGCGGGGGCACAGATACGCAGTATTTT | CASSQDATSGGTDTQYF
TRBJ1-6 | - | TRBV10-2 | - | TGCGCCAGCAGTGAAAAGGGAGGTCGCTCACCCCTCCACTTT | CASSEKGGRSPLHF
TRBJ1-5 | - | TRBV21-1 | - | TGTGCCAGCCGACAAGCCGAAGACCCAAATCAGCCCCAGCATTTT | CASRQAEDPNQPQHF
TRBJ2-3 | TRBD1 | TRBV7-2 | - | TGTGCCAGCCTCAGGGACAGGGGTGGGAATACGCAGTATTTT | CASLRDRGGNTQYF
TRBJ1-1 | - | TRBV6-5 | - | TGTGCCAGCTCCCGTGTGGGCCGGAACACTGAAGCTTTCTTT | CASSRVGRNTEAFF
TRBJ1-2 | - | TRBV6-6 | - | TGTGCCAGCAGTTACTCTTCGCAGCCCTCCTATGGCTACACCTTC | CASSYSSQPSYGYTF
TRBJ2-2 | - | TRBV10-1 | - | TGCGCCAGCAGTGAGTCGAAAGCGCCCGGGGAGCTGTTTTTT | CASSESKAPGELFF
TRBJ1-2 | TRBD1 | TRBV29-1 | - | TGCAGCGCCCGGGGGGACAGCAACTATGGCTACACCTTC | CSARGDSNYGYTF
TRBJ1-2 | TRBD1 | TRBV10-3 | - | TGTGCCGGCAGGGGGCAGGGGGCTATTGGCTACACCTTC | CAGRGQGAIGYTF
TRBJ2-1 | TRBD2 | TRBV7-2 | - | TGTGCCAGCAGCATAACGGGACTAGTTAATGAGCAGTTCTTC | CASSITGLVNEQFF
TRBJ1-5 | - | TRBV7-8 | few | TGTGCCAGCAGCTTAGCGGGAGGGGGGGCTCAGCCCCAGCATTTT | CASSLAGGGAQPQHF
TRBJ1-2 | TRBD1 | TRBV6-5 | - | TGTGCCAGCAGTGGGACAGCCTCATTTAACTATGGCTACACCTTC | CASSGTASFNYGYTF
TRBJ2-3 | TRBD2 | TRBV9 | once | TGTGCCAGCAGCGTAGGTGGGAGGGTAGTGGATACGCAGTATTTT | CASSVGGRVVDTQYF
TRBJ2-2 | - | TRBV6-6 | - | TGTGCCAGCAGTGTACAGATTGGCACCGGGGAGCTGTTTTTT | CASSVQIGTGELFF
TRBJ1-4 | - | TRBV25-1 | once | TGTGCCAGCATGTACATAGGTCGAAGAGAAAAACTGTTTTTT | CASMYIGRREKLFF
TRBJ2-5 | - | TRBV7-2 | - | TGTGCCAGCAGGCGGACTGGAGCCGATGCGACCCAGTACTTC | CASRRTGADATQYF
TRBJ2-3 | - | TRBV12-5 | - | TGTGCTAGTGGTTTGGTACTAGGACAGTCGACAGATACGCAGTATTTT | CASGLVLGQSTDTQYF
TRBJ2-2 | - | TRBV7-9 | once | TGTGCCAGCAGCTTACACAGGGAGTACACCGGGGAGCTGTTTTTT | CASSLHREYTGELFF
TRBJ2-3 | - | TRBV19 | - | TGTGCCAGTAGTATCGGGACTTATACGCAGTATTTT | CASSIGTYTQYF
TRBJ1-2 | - | TRBV9 | - | TGTGCCAGCAGCGTAGCGTCCAGTAACTATGGCTACACCTTC | CASSVASSNYGYTF
TRBJ1-1 | - | TRBV9 | - | TGTGCCAGCAGCTCCAACACTGAAGCTTTCTTT | CASSSNTEAFF
TRBJ2-5 | TRBD2 | TRBV2 | few | TGTGCCAGCAGTGAAGGGCCGGGACTAGAAGAGACCCAGTACTTC | CASSEGPGLEETQYF